This is a list of T cell receptor beta chains from one sample in a study of T cell responses to AZD1222 COVID-19 vaccine. Some clones are missing from TCRdb's copy, which holds only in-frame ones; the method was immunoSEQ multiplex PCR. Among about 140,000 clones, 70% to 90% were seen once, and the ten largest hold under 2.5%. Sequencing was performed on peripheral blood, taken on day 0 of AZD1222 vaccination. The receptors originated from an adult in good health. CDR3s include the opening cysteine and the closing phenylalanine or tryptophan. A D gene is named only where the DNA matches it firmly. The listing skips clone size in some rows; elsewhere it reads once, few, many or a size class.

j_call v_call clone_size d_call cdr3_aa cdr3_nt
TRBJ2-2 TRBV5-1 NA TRBD1 CASSLGGQDTGELFF TGCGCCAGCAGCTTGGGGGGACAGGACACCGGGGAGCTGTTTTTT
TRBJ2-1 TRBV24-1 NA TRBD1 CATSDLTGGNEQFF TGTGCCACCAGTGATTTGACAGGGGGCAATGAGCAGTTCTTC
TRBJ1-1 TRBV18 NA NA CASSPPRRGNTEAFF TGTGCCAGCTCACCGCCGCGTCGGGGGAACACTGAAGCTTTCTTT
TRBJ1-1 TRBV4-1 NA TRBD1 CASSQPRDRAMNTEAFF TGCGCCAGCAGCCAACCCCGGGACAGGGCAATGAACACTGAAGCTTTCTTT
TRBJ2-7 TRBV5-5 NA NA CASSLRPPSSYEQYF TGTGCCAGCAGCTTACGCCCACCGTCCTCCTACGAGCAGTACTTC
TRBJ2-3 TRBV5-1 NA NA CASRKGGVLTDTQYF TGCGCCAGCCGCAAAGGCGGGGTACTCACAGATACGCAGTATTTT
TRBJ1-1 TRBV5-4 once NA CASSLADTEAFF TGTGCCAGCAGCTTGGCCGACACTGAAGCTTTCTTT
TRBJ1-6 TRBV9 once NA CASSVGGARQSYNSPLHF TGTGCCAGCAGCGTAGGGGGTGCGAGACAGTCCTATAATTCACCCCTCCACTTT
TRBJ1-2 TRBV9 NA NA CASSVAGGAYYGYTF TGTGCCAGCAGCGTAGCGGGGGGCGCTTACTATGGCTACACCTTC
TRBJ1-1 TRBV6-1 NA NA CASSEPFRDGTEAFF TGTGCCAGCAGTGAACCCTTCCGGGACGGCACTGAAGCTTTCTTT
TRBJ1-2 TRBV7-8 NA TRBD1 CASSLLTGDYGYTF TGTGCCAGCAGCTTATTGACAGGGGACTATGGCTACACCTTC
TRBJ2-1 TRBV18 NA TRBD1 CASSPPEIGTDQFF TGTGCCAGCTCACCACCTGAAATCGGGACAGACCAGTTCTTC
TRBJ1-5 TRBV28 NA TRBD1 CASSYKKGGGQPQHF TGTGCCAGCAGTTATAAAAAAGGGGGCGGTCAGCCCCAGCATTTT
TRBJ1-2 TRBV4-3 NA NA CAAGPGDNYGYTF TGCGCCGCAGGCCCAGGAGATAACTATGGCTACACCTTC
TRBJ1-1 TRBV14 NA NA CASSYPRRAEAFF TGTGCCAGCAGCTATCCGAGACGAGCGGAAGCCTTCTTT
TRBJ1-5 TRBV28 NA TRBD1 CASSRGGSQPQHF TGTGCCAGCAGTCGAGGGGGCTCTCAGCCCCAGCATTTT
TRBJ1-2 TRBV5-4 NA TRBD1 CASSLQGAYGYTF TGTGCCAGCAGCTTGCAGGGGGCCTATGGCTACACCTTC
TRBJ1-1 TRBV3-1/TRBV3-2 NA TRBD1 CASSQVRGHTEAFF TGTGCCAGCAGCCAAGTAAGGGGGCACACTGAAGCTTTCTTT
TRBJ2-3 TRBV5-6 NA TRBD2 CASSYIAGGVTDTQYF TGTGCCAGCAGCTATATAGCGGGGGGGGTCACAGATACGCAGTATTTT
TRBJ1-2 TRBV5-1 NA TRBD1 CASSQRQGAGYGYTF TGCGCCAGCAGCCAGCGACAGGGGGCTGGCTATGGCTACACCTTC
TRBJ1-6 TRBV5-3 NA NA CARSLRPRVTLHF TGTGCCAGAAGCCTTAGACCCCGTGTGACCCTCCACTTT
TRBJ2-2 TRBV5-1 NA TRBD1 CASKVTGTIGELFF TGCGCCAGCAAAGTGACAGGGACGATCGGGGAGCTGTTTTTT
TRBJ2-1 TRBV5-1 NA TRBD2 CASSWTSGWGDEQFF TGCGCCAGCAGCTGGACTAGCGGGTGGGGCGATGAGCAGTTCTTC
TRBJ1-2 TRBV15 NA NA CATSRDQGLGGGYTF TGTGCCACCAGCAGAGATCAAGGCCTAGGAGGTGGCTACACCTTC
TRBJ2-1 TRBV25-1 NA TRBD2 CASSEGGGACEQFF TGTGCCAGCAGTGAAGGCGGGGGGGCCTGTGAGCAGTTCTTC
TRBJ2-1 TRBV3-1/TRBV3-2 NA TRBD2 CASSLGLAGERSYNEQFF TGTGCCAGCAGCTTGGGACTAGCGGGGGAACGCTCCTACAATGAGCAGTTCTTC
TRBJ1-4 TRBV5-4 NA NA CASSPETSGEKLFF TGTGCCAGCAGCCCCGAGACATCAGGAGAAAAACTGTTTTTT
TRBJ2-7 TRBV28 once NA CASSRAGSVQSYEQYF TGTGCCAGCAGTCGCGCCGGATCAGTCCAATCCTACGAGCAGTACTTC
TRBJ1-1 TRBV27 NA NA CASRSEGLNTEAFF TGTGCCAGCAGATCGGAAGGGCTGAACACTGAAGCTTTCTTT
TRBJ2-3 TRBV27 NA NA CASSLKAHYTDTQYF TGTGCCAGCAGTTTGAAGGCGCATTACACAGATACGCAGTATTTT
TRBJ1-3 TRBV7-2 few NA CASSLLSAGSTGNTIYF TGTGCCAGCAGCTTACTCTCTGCGGGCTCTACGGGAAACACCATATATTTT
TRBJ1-2 TRBV27 NA TRBD1 CASSGTGNMDYGYTF TGTGCCAGCAGTGGGACAGGTAATATGGACTATGGCTACACCTTC
TRBJ1-2 TRBV5-4 few TRBD1 CASSAIRDSLDGYTF TGTGCCAGCAGCGCGATCCGGGACAGCCTGGACGGCTACACCTTC
TRBJ1-3 TRBV18 NA TRBD1 CASSPQGSGNTIYF TGTGCCAGCTCTCCACAGGGGTCCGGAAACACCATATATTTT
TRBJ1-2 TRBV9 NA NA CASSVGIGGYGYTF TGTGCCAGCAGCGTAGGCATAGGGGGATATGGCTACACCTTC
TRBJ2-2 TRBV6-4 NA TRBD1 CASSAGQGAGELFF TGTGCCAGCAGCGCCGGACAGGGGGCCGGGGAGCTGTTTTTT
TRBJ1-4 TRBV13 NA NA CASSPTGATGEKLFF TGTGCCAGCAGTCCTACCGGGGCCACGGGTGAAAAACTGTTTTTT
TRBJ2-2 TRBV29-1 NA TRBD2 CSVRMASGTTGELFF TGCAGCGTGCGAATGGCTAGCGGGACTACCGGGGAGCTGTTTTTT
TRBJ2-2 TRBV10-1 NA NA CASSEARTGELFF TGCGCCAGCAGTGAAGCACGGACCGGGGAGCTGTTTTTT
TRBJ1-1 TRBV29-1 NA NA CSVSLRETEAFF TGCAGCGTTTCGCTTCGGGAAACTGAAGCTTTCTTT
TRBJ2-1 TRBV7-9 NA NA CASSLHSGPLSSYNEQFF TGTGCCAGCAGCTTACATTCGGGACCTCTGAGCTCCTACAATGAGCAGTTCTTC
TRBJ1-5 TRBV11-2 NA NA CASSFVGQPQHF TGTGCCAGCAGCTTTGTGGGTCAGCCCCAGCATTTT
TRBJ1-2 TRBV9 NA TRBD1 CASSAGQGVYGYTF TGTGCCAGCAGCGCAGGACAGGGGGTGTATGGCTACACCTTC
TRBJ1-2 TRBV5-6 NA NA CASSTFDGSTNYGYTF TGTGCCAGCAGCACTTTTGACGGGTCGACGAACTATGGCTACACCTTC
TRBJ2-3 TRBV5-1 NA NA CASSLAGDTQYF TGCGCCAGCAGCTTGGCCGGGGATACGCAGTATTTT
TRBJ2-7 TRBV28 once NA CASSLTVSYEQYF TGTGCCAGCAGTTTGACAGTCTCCTACGAGCAGTACTTC
TRBJ2-7 TRBV6-4 few TRBD2 CASRRLAGDIYEQYF TGTGCCAGCCGCAGACTAGCGGGTGACATCTACGAGCAGTACTTC
TRBJ1-1 TRBV20-1 once TRBD1 CSARQGAMAFF TGCAGTGCTAGACAGGGGGCCATGGCTTTCTTT
TRBJ2-7 TRBV20-1 NA TRBD2 CSASPLSSGGPNPYEQYF TGCAGTGCTAGTCCCCTGTCTAGCGGGGGGCCGAACCCCTACGAGCAGTACTTC